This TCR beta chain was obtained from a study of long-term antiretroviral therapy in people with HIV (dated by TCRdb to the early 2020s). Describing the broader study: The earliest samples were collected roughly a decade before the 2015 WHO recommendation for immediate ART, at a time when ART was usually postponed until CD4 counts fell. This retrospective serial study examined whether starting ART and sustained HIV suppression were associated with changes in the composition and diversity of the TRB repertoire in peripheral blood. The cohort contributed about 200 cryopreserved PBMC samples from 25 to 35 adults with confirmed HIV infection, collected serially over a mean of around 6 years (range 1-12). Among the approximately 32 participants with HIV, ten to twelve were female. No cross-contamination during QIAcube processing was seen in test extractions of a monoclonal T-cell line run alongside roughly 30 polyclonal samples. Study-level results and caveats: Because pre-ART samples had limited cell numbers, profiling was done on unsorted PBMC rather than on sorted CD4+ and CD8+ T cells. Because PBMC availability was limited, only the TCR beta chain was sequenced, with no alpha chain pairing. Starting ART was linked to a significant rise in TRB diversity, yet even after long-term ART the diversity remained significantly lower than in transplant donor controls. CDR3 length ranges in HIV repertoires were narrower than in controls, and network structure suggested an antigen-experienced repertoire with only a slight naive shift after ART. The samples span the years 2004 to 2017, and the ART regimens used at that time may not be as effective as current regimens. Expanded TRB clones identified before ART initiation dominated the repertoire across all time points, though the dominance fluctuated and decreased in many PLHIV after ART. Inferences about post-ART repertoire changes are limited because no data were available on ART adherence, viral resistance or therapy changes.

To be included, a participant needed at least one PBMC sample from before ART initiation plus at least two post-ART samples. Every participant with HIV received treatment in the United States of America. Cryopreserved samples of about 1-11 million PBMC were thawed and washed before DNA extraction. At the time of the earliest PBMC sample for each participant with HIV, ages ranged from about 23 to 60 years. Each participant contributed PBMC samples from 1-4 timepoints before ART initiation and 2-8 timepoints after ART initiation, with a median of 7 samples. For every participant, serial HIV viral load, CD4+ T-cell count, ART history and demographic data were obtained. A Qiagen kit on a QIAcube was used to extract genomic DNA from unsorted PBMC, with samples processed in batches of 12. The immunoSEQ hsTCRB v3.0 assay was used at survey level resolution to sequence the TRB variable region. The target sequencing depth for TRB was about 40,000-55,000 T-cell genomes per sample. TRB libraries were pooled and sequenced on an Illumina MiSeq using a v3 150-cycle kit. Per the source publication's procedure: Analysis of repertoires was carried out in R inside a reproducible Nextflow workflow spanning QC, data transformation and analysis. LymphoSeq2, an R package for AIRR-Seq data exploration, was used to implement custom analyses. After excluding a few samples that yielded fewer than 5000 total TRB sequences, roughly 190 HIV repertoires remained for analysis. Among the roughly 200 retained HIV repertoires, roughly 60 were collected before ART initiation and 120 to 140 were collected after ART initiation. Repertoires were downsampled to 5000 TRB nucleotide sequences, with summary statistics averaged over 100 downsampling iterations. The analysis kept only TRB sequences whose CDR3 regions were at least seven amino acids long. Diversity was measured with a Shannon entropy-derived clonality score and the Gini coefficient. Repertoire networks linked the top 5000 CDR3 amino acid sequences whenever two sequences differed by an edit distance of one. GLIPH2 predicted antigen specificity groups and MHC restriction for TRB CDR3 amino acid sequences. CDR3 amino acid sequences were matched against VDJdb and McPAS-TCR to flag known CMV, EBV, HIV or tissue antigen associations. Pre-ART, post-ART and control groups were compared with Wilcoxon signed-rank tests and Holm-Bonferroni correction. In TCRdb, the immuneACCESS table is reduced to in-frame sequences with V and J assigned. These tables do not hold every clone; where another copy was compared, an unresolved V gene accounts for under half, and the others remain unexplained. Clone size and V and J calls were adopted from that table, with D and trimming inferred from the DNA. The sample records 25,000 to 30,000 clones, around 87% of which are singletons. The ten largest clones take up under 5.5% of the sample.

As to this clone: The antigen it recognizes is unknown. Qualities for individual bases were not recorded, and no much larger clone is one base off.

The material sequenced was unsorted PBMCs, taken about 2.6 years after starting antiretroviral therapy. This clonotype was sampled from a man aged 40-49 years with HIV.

The CDR3 in this case is CASSEGGLAGVLQYF. The nucleotides read TGCGCCAGCAGTGAGGGGGGACTAGCGGGCGTGCTTCAGTACTTC. The chain is assembled from TRBV10-1 and TRBJ2-4; 12 junctional bases match TRBD2. For this chain, trimming is 2 bases at the V end and 11 bases at the J end, and the number of junction bases without a gene match is 7. CDR1 and CDR2 are drawn from the germline V gene (reference sequence): WNHNN, SYGVQD. The CDR3 starts with the cysteine, ends with the phenylalanine, and has 15 residues. This entry keeps only the CDR3 DNA: 45 bases, framed from base 1.